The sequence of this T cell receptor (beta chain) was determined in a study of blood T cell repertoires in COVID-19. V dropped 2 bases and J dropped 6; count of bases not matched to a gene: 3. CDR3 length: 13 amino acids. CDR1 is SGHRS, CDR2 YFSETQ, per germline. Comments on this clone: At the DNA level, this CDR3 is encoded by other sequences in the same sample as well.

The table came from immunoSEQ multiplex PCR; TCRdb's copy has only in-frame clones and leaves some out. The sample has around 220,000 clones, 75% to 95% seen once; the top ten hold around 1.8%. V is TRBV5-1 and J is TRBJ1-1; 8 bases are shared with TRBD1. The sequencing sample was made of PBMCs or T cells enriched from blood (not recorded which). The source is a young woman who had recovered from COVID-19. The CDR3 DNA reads TGCGCCAGCAGCTTAGGGACAGGCCCTGAAGCTTTCTTT. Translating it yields CASSLGTGPEAFF.